This T cell receptor beta chain came from a study of beta chain features in type 1 diabetes. Study conclusions and caveats: Patients' naive, central memory and Treg TCRB repertoires seemed closer to one another than those of healthy donors. With patients and controls alike, PCR might favor shorter templates to an equal degree.

The sample holds a few counts of this clone. Its cognate antigen is unknown. Distinct nucleotide sequences in the sample also encode this CDR3. The whole isolated RNA underwent reverse transcription, so sequencing captured expressed TCRB transcripts. Sequencing used immunoSEQ multiplex PCR; TCRdb keeps in-frame clones, though not all of them. The data hold around 430,000 clones, with roughly 30% observed a single time. All sorted populations exceeded 95% purity. The junction had 6 bases not matched to a gene; V was cut back by 4 bases and J by 3 bases. The V gene's germline CDR1 is SQVTM and CDR2 ANQGSEA. The CDR3 extends over 14 amino acids.

This TCR was sampled from a man aged 18 to 29 in good health. The sample consisted of naive CD4+ T cells from blood. J is TRBJ2-7 and V is TRBV29-1; 10 bases match TRBD1. For the CDR3, the DNA is TGCAGCGTTGTAGGACAGGGGGGAAGCTACGAGCAGTACTTC. Translation: CSVVGQGGSYEQYF.